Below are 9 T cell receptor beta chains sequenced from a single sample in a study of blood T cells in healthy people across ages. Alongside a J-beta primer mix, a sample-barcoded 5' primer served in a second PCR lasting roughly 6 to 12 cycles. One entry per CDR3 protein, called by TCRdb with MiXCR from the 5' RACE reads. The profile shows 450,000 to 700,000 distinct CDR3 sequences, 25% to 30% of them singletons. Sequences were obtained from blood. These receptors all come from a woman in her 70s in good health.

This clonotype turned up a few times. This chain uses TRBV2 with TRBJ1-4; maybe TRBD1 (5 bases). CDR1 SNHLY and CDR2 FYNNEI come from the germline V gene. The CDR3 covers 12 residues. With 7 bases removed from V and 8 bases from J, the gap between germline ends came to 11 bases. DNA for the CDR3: TGTGCCAGCAATCAGGGCGGCGAAAAACTGTTTTTT. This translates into CASNQGGEKLFF. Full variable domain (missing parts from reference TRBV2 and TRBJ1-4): EPEVTQTPSHQVTQMGQEVILRCVPISNHLYFYWYRQILGQKVEFLVSFYNNEISEKSEIFDDQFSVERPDGSNFTLKIRSTKLEDSAMYFCASNQGGEKLFFGSGTQLSVL.

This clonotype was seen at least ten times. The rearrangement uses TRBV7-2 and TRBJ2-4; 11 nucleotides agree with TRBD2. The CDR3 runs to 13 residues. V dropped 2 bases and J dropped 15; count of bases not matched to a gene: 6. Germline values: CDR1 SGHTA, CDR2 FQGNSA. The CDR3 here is CASSLTGLAARYF. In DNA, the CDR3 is TGTGCCAGCAGCTTAACGGGACTAGCGGCCAGGTACTTC.

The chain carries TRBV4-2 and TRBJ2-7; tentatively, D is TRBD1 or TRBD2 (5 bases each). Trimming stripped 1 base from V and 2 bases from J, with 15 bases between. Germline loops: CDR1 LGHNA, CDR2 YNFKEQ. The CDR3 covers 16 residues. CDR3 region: CASSQGMGTDTYEQYF. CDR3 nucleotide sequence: TGTGCCAGCAGCCAAGGAATGGGGACCGATACCTACGAGCAGTACTTC.

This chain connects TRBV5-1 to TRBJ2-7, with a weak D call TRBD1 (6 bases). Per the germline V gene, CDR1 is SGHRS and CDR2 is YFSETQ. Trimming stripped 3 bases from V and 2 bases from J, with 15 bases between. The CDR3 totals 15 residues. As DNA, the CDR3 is TGCGCCAGCAGCTCGACAGGAAGGGGTCCCTACGAGCAGTACTTC. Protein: CASSSTGRGPYEQYF.

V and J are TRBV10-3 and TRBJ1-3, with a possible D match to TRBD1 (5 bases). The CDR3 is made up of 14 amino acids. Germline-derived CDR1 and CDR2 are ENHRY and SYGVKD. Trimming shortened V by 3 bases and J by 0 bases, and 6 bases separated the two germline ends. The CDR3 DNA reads TGTGCCATCAGTGAAGGGGTCTCTGGAAACACCATATATTTT. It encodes CAISEGVSGNTIYF.

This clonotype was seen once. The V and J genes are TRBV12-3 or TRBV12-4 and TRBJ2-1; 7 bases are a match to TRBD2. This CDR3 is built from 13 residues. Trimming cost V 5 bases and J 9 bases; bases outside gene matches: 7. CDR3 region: CASSVSRGSEQFF. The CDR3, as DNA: TGTGCCAGCAGTGTCTCGCGGGGGTCTGAGCAGTTCTTC.

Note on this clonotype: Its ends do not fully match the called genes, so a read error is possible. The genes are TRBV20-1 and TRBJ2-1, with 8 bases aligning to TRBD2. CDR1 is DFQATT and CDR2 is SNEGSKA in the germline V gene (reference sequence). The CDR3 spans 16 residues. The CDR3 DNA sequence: TGCGGTGCTAGAGCTCAGCGGGAGATGTCCTACAATGAGCAGTTCTTC. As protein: CGARAQREMSYNEQFF.

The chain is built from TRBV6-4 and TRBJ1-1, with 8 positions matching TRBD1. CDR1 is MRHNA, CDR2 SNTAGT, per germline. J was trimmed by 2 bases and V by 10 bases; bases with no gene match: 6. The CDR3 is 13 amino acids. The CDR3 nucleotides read TGTGCCATCGGGACAGGTGGTAACACTGAAGCTTTCTTT. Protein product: CAIGTGGNTEAFF.

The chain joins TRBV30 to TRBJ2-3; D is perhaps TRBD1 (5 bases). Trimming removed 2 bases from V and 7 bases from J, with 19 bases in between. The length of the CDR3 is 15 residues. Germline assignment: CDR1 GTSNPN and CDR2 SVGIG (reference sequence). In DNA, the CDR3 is TGTGCCTGGAGTTCCCTTTCTAAGGGGCCCTATACGCAGTATTTT. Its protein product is CAWSSLSKGPYTQYF.